Listed below are T cell receptor beta chains from one sample, sequenced in a study of blood T cell repertoires in COVID-19. Using immunoSEQ multiplex PCR, the repertoire was profiled, and TCRdb retains in-frame clones only, with some absent. The repertoire includes about 140,000 clones, over 70% of them detected once, and about 5% sits in the top ten. The sequenced sample was PBMCs or T cells enriched from blood (not recorded which). The receptors stem from a man in his sixties or seventies who had been exposed to COVID-19. The CDR3 runs from the conserved cysteine through the conserved F or W. The D gene is left open where the match is weak. The size entry is marked missing in some rows and otherwise reads once, few, many or a size class.

TRBJ2-7,.,few,TRBV29-1,TGCAGCGTTGAAGACGGTTCCTACGAGCAGTACTTC,CSVEDGSYEQYF
TRBJ2-3,TRBD1,.,TRBV5-6,TGTGCCAGCAATAACTACCGGGACAGGTACACAGATACGCAGTATTTT,CASNNYRDRYTDTQYF
TRBJ2-7,.,.,TRBV19,TGTGCCAGTAAAGAGGAGGCGGGCTACGAGCAGTACTTC,CASKEEAGYEQYF
TRBJ2-2,TRBD2,.,TRBV7-9,TGTGCCAGCAGGCATCCGGGACTAGCGGAAACCGGGGAGCTGTTTTTT,CASRHPGLAETGELFF
TRBJ2-3,.,.,TRBV14,TGTGCCAGCAGCCAAGCGTTTGGGCGGGGTGACACAGATACGCAGTATTTT,CASSQAFGRGDTDTQYF
TRBJ2-7,TRBD2,.,TRBV19,TGTGCCAGTAGTCCTCACCCCCCGACTAGCGGGGGGGCCTACGAGCAGTACTTC,CASSPHPPTSGGAYEQYF
TRBJ2-2,TRBD1,.,TRBV13,TGTGCCAGTGGACAGGTACAGAACACCGGGGAGCTGTTTTTT,CASGQVQNTGELFF
TRBJ1-1,.,.,TRBV7-2,TGTGCCAGCAGCTTACCACGCCCGGGAACTGAAGCTTTCTTT,CASSLPRPGTEAFF
TRBJ2-1,TRBD1,.,TRBV27,TGTGCCAGCCGCCGGGACAGGGGGACGGATGAGCAGTTCTTC,CASRRDRGTDEQFF
TRBJ1-5,.,.,TRBV6-4,TGTGCCAGCAGTGACTCCCCAGGGCTCGGAGGCAATCAGCCCCAGCATTTT,CASSDSPGLGGNQPQHF
TRBJ2-1,TRBD2,.,TRBV19,TGTGCCAGTATCAAACAACCGGGACTAGCGGGCTCCTACAATGAGCAGTTCTTC,CASIKQPGLAGSYNEQFF
TRBJ2-3,TRBD2,.,TRBV7-2,TGTGCCAGCAGCACTAGCGGAGGCACAGATACGCAGTATTTT,CASSTSGGTDTQYF
TRBJ2-1,.,.,TRBV7-6,TGTGCCAGCAGCCCAGTCGGGACTGCCTTCTCCTACAATGAGCAGTTCTTC,CASSPVGTAFSYNEQFF
TRBJ1-6,TRBD1,.,TRBV19,TGTGCCAGTAGTGCCTGGACAGGGGCCTATAATTCACCCCTCCACTTT,CASSAWTGAYNSPLHF
TRBJ2-1,.,once,TRBV10-1,TGCGCCAGCAGTGAAAGTGGGAGCTCCTACAATGAGCAGTTCTTC,CASSESGSSYNEQFF
TRBJ2-1,.,.,TRBV27,TGTGCCAGCATTAGAGGTCCGGGAGTCAGTGAGCAGTTCTTC,CASIRGPGVSEQFF
TRBJ2-1,TRBD1,.,TRBV5-1,TGCGCCAGCAGCCCCCGGACAGGGGGGAATGAGCAGTTCTTC,CASSPRTGGNEQFF
TRBJ1-1,.,.,TRBV4-1,TGCGCCAGCAGCCAAGAAGGAGGGCTGAAGAACACTGAAGCTTTCTTT,CASSQEGGLKNTEAFF
TRBJ2-7,TRBD1,.,TRBV28,TGTGCCAGCAGTTCCATCCGACAGGGTTGGTACGAGCAGTACTTC,CASSSIRQGWYEQYF
TRBJ2-1,TRBD2,.,TRBV28,TGTGCCAGCAGTTTATGGGGACTAGCGGGGGACAATGAGCAGTTCTTC,CASSLWGLAGDNEQFF
TRBJ1-2,TRBD1,.,TRBV10-3,TGTGCCATCACACAGGGGGTTATCTATGGCTACACCTTC,CAITQGVIYGYTF
TRBJ2-2,.,.,TRBV7-9,TGTGCCAGCAGCTTATCAGGGTCCGGGGAGCTGTTTTTT,CASSLSGSGELFF
TRBJ2-5,.,.,TRBV6-5,TGTGCCAGCAGTTACGGGGGCCCCCCTCAAGAGACCCAGTACTTC,CASSYGGPPQETQYF
TRBJ2-7,TRBD1,.,TRBV19,TGTGCCAGTAGTATCGGGGACAGGGGGCTTGTCGAGCAGTACTTC,CASSIGDRGLVEQYF
TRBJ1-2,TRBD1,.,TRBV6-6,TGTGCCAGCAGTCCGATAAGGGGGCCCAACTATGGCTACACCTTC,CASSPIRGPNYGYTF
TRBJ2-5,.,.,TRBV24-1,TGTGCCACCAGTGATCTGGGGGCGGCACAAGAGACCCAGTACTTC,CATSDLGAAQETQYF
TRBJ1-1,TRBD1,.,TRBV7-2,TGTGCCAGCAGCCCGACTCCGGGACAGCTGAACACTGAAGCTTTCTTT,CASSPTPGQLNTEAFF
TRBJ1-2,.,.,TRBV9,TGTGCCAGCAGCGTCGGGAGCTATGGCTACACCTTC,CASSVGSYGYTF
TRBJ2-5,.,.,TRBV2,TGTGCCAGCACCCATGAACTATCGGAGACCCAGTACTTC,CASTHELSETQYF
TRBJ2-1,.,.,TRBV9,TGTGCCAGCAGCGAGAGCAATGAGCAGTTCTTC,CASSESNEQFF
TRBJ1-2,.,.,TRBV5-1,TGCGCCAGCAGCTCCGGGAATGGCTACACCTTC,CASSSGNGYTF
TRBJ2-7,.,.,TRBV10-3,TGTGCCATCAGTAGCCGACCGGACAGAACTAACTCCTACGAGCAGTACTTC,CAISSRPDRTNSYEQYF
TRBJ2-7,TRBD2,.,TRBV19,TGTGCCACCAGGGACTACGCCTACGAGCAGTACTTC,CATRDYAYEQYF
TRBJ2-2,.,.,TRBV9,TGTGCCAGCAGCTCAGGCCCCGCCACCGGGGAGCTGTTTTTT,CASSSGPATGELFF
TRBJ1-5,.,.,TRBV29-1,TGCAGCGTTGCCCTGGACACGAGTAGCAATCAGCCCCAGCATTTT,CSVALDTSSNQPQHF
TRBJ1-2,.,.,TRBV20-1,TGCAGTGCCATCAGACAGGATGGCTACACCTTC,CSAIRQDGYTF
TRBJ1-1,.,once,TRBV3-1/TRBV3-2,TGTGCCAGCAGCCAAGGCGGCGGAAACACTGAAGCTTTCTTT,CASSQGGGNTEAFF
TRBJ2-3,.,.,TRBV19,TGTGCCAGTATGCCCGGGGATGCAGATACGCAGTATTTT,CASMPGDADTQYF
TRBJ2-1,TRBD1,.,TRBV24-1,TGTGCCACCAGTGATAAACAGGGGCTAATCAATGAGCAGTTCTTC,CATSDKQGLINEQFF
TRBJ1-1,.,.,TRBV14,TGTGCCAGCAGCCAAGGTGCCGCCTCGAGGGCTTTCTTT,CASSQGAASRAFF
TRBJ2-2,.,few,TRBV5-1,TGCGCCACCCAACGAGACAGAAACACCGGGGAGCTGTTTTTT,CATQRDRNTGELFF
TRBJ2-1,.,.,TRBV6-2/TRBV6-3,TGTGCCAGCAGTACTCCTCGAAACTACAATGAGCAGTTCTTC,CASSTPRNYNEQFF
TRBJ1-6,TRBD1,.,TRBV18,TGTGCCAGCTCCAGGACAGGGGATTCACCCCTCCACTTT,CASSRTGDSPLHF
TRBJ1-1,.,.,TRBV15,TGTGCCACCAGCAGAGACTACGGGGGTGAAGCTTTCTTT,CATSRDYGGEAFF
TRBJ2-5,TRBD2,.,TRBV7-2,TGTGCCAGCAGCTTAGGTAGCCTCGGGGGGGAGACCCAGTACTTC,CASSLGSLGGETQYF
TRBJ2-5,.,.,TRBV2,TGTGCCAGCAGTGGGCAGTTGCCAGAGACCCAGTACTTC,CASSGQLPETQYF
TRBJ2-1,TRBD2,once,TRBV5-8,TGTGCCAGCAGCTTGGCCTTTTGGACTAGCGGGAGCGATGAGCAGTTCTTC,CASSLAFWTSGSDEQFF
TRBJ2-7,.,.,TRBV14,TGTGCCAGCAGCCAAGGATCAGGGGCCCATTACGAGCAGTACTTC,CASSQGSGAHYEQYF